Below, one T cell receptor (beta chain) is given with its context. Its matching antigen is unknown. Per the germline V gene, CDR1 is SEHNR and CDR2 is FQNEAQ (reference sequence). Losses at the gene ends were 5 bases for V and 0 bases for J; bases not matched to a gene: 6. This CDR3 comprises 15 residues. The data derive from a study of long-term antiretroviral therapy in people with HIV. Study-wide results and limits: Pre-ART-expanded clones dominated the repertoire at all time points.

Sequencing relied on immunoSEQ assay v3.0, run at survey level. Only in-frame clones appear in the TCRdb table, and some are missing; sequencing was by immunoSEQ multiplex PCR. The sample records about 16,000 clones, approximately 79% being singletons. This chain uses TRBV7-9 with TRBJ2-7, with 8 bases identical to TRBD2. The source of this sequence is a woman aged 40 to 49 with HIV. The material was unsorted PBMCs, obtained 2.3 years after starting antiretroviral therapy. Here the CDR3 reads CASSPALAGSYEQYF. Here the CDR3 DNA reads TGTGCCAGCAGCCCGGCGCTAGCGGGCTCCTACGAGCAGTACTTC.